This T cell receptor (beta chain) was recovered during a study of OX40 agonist ivuxolimab in advanced cancers. Trimming cost V 3 bases and J 1 base, with 8 bases left between them. This CDR3 region has 13 residues. Germline values: CDR1 SGDLS, CDR2 YYNGEE. Assay used: immunoSEQ multiplex PCR; TCRdb lists only in-frame clones, some missing. The table shows roughly 40,000 clones, with 80% to 90% occurring only once. Details on this clone: This same CDR3 is encoded by further DNA sequences in the sample.

The receptor's source is an adult with an advanced solid tumor such as melanoma, head and neck, liver or kidney cancer. The specimen was CD4+ or CD8+ T cells sorted from blood, collected in a trial of the OX40 agonist ivuxolimab. J is TRBJ2-7 and V is TRBV9; D unresolved. DNA for the CDR3: TGTGCCAGCAGCGCCGGGTCTTCCTACGAGCAGTACTTC. This translates into CASSAGSSYEQYF. The full variable domain, completed using reference TRBV9 and TRBJ2-7, is DSGVTQTPKHLITATGQRVTLRCSPRSGDLSVYWYQQSLDQGLQFLIQYYNGEERAKGNILERFSAQQFPDLHSELNLSSLELGDSALYFCASSAGSSYEQYFGPGTRLTVT.